The present T cell receptor (beta chain) was sequenced within a study of T cells in Graves' hyperthyroidism and ophthalmopathy. TCR beta CDR3 region amplification was performed from RNA transcripts. Researchers ran a first-round RT-PCR on the TCR CDR3 using the HTBI primer set. One entry per CDR3 protein, called by TCRdb with MiXCR from the multiplex PCR reads. This sample yields 560,000 or so distinct CDR3 sequences, of which about 45% are seen a single time; nearly 8.5% belongs to the top ten. In the case of this clonotype: Antigen specificity is unknown.

The trim removed 3 bases at V and 2 bases at J, leaving 3 bases unmatched. This CDR3 has 16 amino acids. Germline CDR1 LNHNV, CDR2 YYDKDF (reference sequence). Findings and caveats of the study: A 13 V-J model separated ophthalmopathy from stable hyperthyroidism.

Patients aged 18 to 65 with hyperthyroidism were newly diagnosed, with duration under 2 months. Uncontrolled infections, other autoimmune diseases, pregnancy or lactation led to exclusion of patients. The TCR sequence derives from a woman younger than 30 with Graves' hyperthyroidism. Source material: peripheral blood or thyroid tissue (not recorded which). The chain is built from TRBV15 and TRBJ2-6; 8 bases map to TRBD1. The CDR3: CATSSWTGTGANVLTF. DNA of the CDR3: TGTGCCACCAGCAGCTGGACAGGGACTGGGGCCAACGTCCTGACTTTC.